This T cell receptor (beta chain) was documented in a study of T cells after yellow fever vaccination. Findings and caveats of the study: Repertoires obtained by FACS sorting could include abundant clonotypes that entered as contaminants from the bulk population. A weaker secondary response peaked on day 5, the primary on day 15.

This clonotype showed up many times. Its specificity is unknown. In TCRdb, the 5' RACE reads were re-called with MiXCR into one record per CDR3 protein. The sample includes about 340,000 distinct CDR3 sequences, almost 4% of them seen just once. This CDR3 comprises 13 residues. V lost 3 bases, J lost 4 bases, and 7 bases lay in between. The TCR sequence derives from a man between 18 and 29 years old who received the YFV17D yellow fever vaccine. The chain joins TRBV12-3 or TRBV12-4 to TRBJ2-1; D not certain. The sequences come from PBMCs, collected 5 days after the yellow fever booster vaccination. CDR3 DNA sequence: TGTGCCAGCAGTTTTAACAGTTACAATGAGCAGTTCTTC. Its protein product is CASSFNSYNEQFF.